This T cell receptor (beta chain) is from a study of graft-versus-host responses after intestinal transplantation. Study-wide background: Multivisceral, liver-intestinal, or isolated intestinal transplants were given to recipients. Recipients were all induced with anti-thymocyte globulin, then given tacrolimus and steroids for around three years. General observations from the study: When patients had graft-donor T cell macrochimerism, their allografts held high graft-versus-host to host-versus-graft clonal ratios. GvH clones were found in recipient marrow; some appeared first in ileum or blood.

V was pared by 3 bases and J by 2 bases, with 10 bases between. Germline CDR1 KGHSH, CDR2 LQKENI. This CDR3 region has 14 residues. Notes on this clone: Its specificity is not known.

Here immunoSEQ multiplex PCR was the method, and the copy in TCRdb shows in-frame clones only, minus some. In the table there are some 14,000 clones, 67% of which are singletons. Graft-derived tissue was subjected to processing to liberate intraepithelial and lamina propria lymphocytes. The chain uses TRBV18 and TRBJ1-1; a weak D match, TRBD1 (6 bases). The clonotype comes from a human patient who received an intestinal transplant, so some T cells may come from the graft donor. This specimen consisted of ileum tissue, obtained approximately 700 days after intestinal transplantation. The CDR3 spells CASSPWTANTEAFF. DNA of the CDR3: TGTGCCAGCTCACCCTGGACAGCCAACACTGAAGCTTTCTTT.